The clone carrying this TCR beta chain was picked up many times. The antigen is unknown. Read coverage stops 3 residues before the CDR3 terminus; the germline J gene supplies the remainder. These data come from a study of T cell clonality in common variable immunodeficiency. Generated by immunoSEQ multiplex PCR, the TCRdb table keeps only in-frame clones and is missing some. Observed are some 14,000 clones, no singletons, with the top ten taking roughly 12%. The CDR3 has 15 amino acids. The germline V gene encodes CDR1 DFQATT and CDR2 SNEGSKA (reference sequence). The V and J ends lost 5 bases and 1 base, in that order; junction bases with no gene match: 9. Study-wide results and limits: Common variable immunodeficiency TCR beta sequences reportedly had fewer deletions and N-nucleotide insertions.

Material for sequencing was peripheral blood mononuclear cells. This TCR derives from a human donor with common variable immunodeficiency. V is TRBV20-1 and J is TRBJ2-3; TRBD2 matches at 7 bases. The CDR3 is CSARNSGGGTDTQYF. The CDR3 bases that were read are TGCAGTGCTCGCAACTCGGGGGGTGGCACAGATACG.